These 4 T cell receptor beta chains were sequenced from one sample in a study of siplizumab effects on memory and regulatory T cells. TCRdb keeps only in-frame clones here, not all; method: immunoSEQ multiplex PCR. This table holds roughly 100,000 clones, about 92% found once. Material for sequencing was CD4+ T cells sorted from blood. Receptor source: a human donor in good health.

This clone was picked up one time. The V and J genes are TRBV7-2 and TRBJ2-7; TRBD2 is a possible D gene (5 bases). CDR3 size: 15 residues. The V end lost 0 bases, the J end lost 2 bases, and 11 bases lay between the germline ends. Germline lookup yields CDR1 SGHTA and CDR2 FQGNSA. The CDR3 region is CASSLAHGAAYEQYF. DNA of the CDR3: TGTGCCAGCAGCTTAGCGCATGGAGCGGCCTACGAGCAGTACTTC.

The V gene is TRBV15, the J gene TRBJ1-2, with D maybe TRBD1 (5 bases). The length of the CDR3 is 16 residues. The V gene lost 6 bases and the J gene lost 0 bases, with 17 bases spanning the gap. The germline V gene encodes CDR1 LNHNV and CDR2 YYDKDF (reference sequence). The CDR3 protein is CATSRAWDRTNYGYTF. In nucleotides, the CDR3 is TGTGCCACCAGTCGCGCCTGGGACCGCACTAACTATGGCTACACCTTC.

The chain is built from TRBV6-6 and TRBJ2-5; D gene uncertain. The germline gives CDR1 MNHNY, CDR2 SVGAGI (reference sequence). The CDR3 consists of 12 residues. Between the trimmed V and J ends, which lost 7 bases and 0 bases, there was a span of 6 bases. For the CDR3, the DNA is TGTGCCAGCACCGGGCACCAAGAGACCCAGTACTTC. Encoded protein: CASTGHQETQYF.

The chain uses TRBV4-1 and TRBJ1-4; tentative D call: TRBD1 (5 bases). The V end was cut by 4 bases, the J end by 7 bases, with 16 bases between. The CDR3 contains 15 residues. Germline assignment: CDR1 MGHRA and CDR2 YSYEKL. CDR3 amino acids: CASSPRGGAGEKLFF. The CDR3 DNA reads as TGCGCCAGCAGCCCAAGAGGTGGGGCAGGTGAAAAACTGTTTTTT.